The 14 T cell receptor beta chains below all came from one sample that was sequenced in a study of blood T cell repertoires in COVID-19. Clones were sequenced by immunoSEQ multiplex PCR, and TCRdb holds only the in-frame ones, with some missing. The sample has 300,000 to 400,000 clones; approximately 90% are singletons. Material for sequencing was peripheral blood. The receptors here all came from a man aged 25-45 years with COVID-19, enrolled during active disease.

The chain uses TRBV7-9 and TRBJ1-3, with D tentatively TRBD1 (5 bases). CDR1 and CDR2 (germline): SEHNR, FQNEAQ (reference sequence). This CDR3 is built from 15 residues. Trimming took 4 bases from V and 0 from J, leaving 10 bases between them. CDR3 protein: CASSSRAPSGNTIYF. The CDR3 DNA follows: TGTGCCAGCAGCTCCAGGGCACCCTCTGGAAACACCATATATTTT. The whole variable domain, filled in from reference TRBV7-9 and TRBJ1-3, reads DTGVSQNPRHKITKRGQNVTFRCDPISEHNRLYWYRQTLGQGPEFLTYFQNEAQLEKSRLLSDRFSAERPKGSFSTLEIQRTEQGDSAMYLCASSSRAPSGNTIYFGEGSWLTVV.

The chain employs TRBV5-5 and TRBJ1-1; D possibly corresponds to TRBD1 (5 bases). The germline V gene encodes CDR1 SGHKS and CDR2 YYEKEE (reference sequence). Trimming took 4 bases from V and 3 from J, leaving 13 bases between them. The CDR3 length is 14 residues. CDR3 loop: CASSEQVGYTEAFF. The CDR3 DNA follows: TGTGCCAGCAGCGAACAGGTCGGGTACACTGAAGCTTTCTTT.

The chain has TRBV27 and TRBJ2-5; the D gene is possibly TRBD2 (5 bases). Trimming removed 2 bases at V and 0 bases at J, with 13 bases between. Germline CDR1 reads MNHEY; CDR2 reads SMNVEV (reference sequence). The CDR3 totals 16 residues. The CDR3: CASSLRGSRHQETQYF. The CDR3 DNA is TGTGCCAGCAGTTTAAGAGGGAGCAGACACCAAGAGACCCAGTACTTC.

The chain joins TRBV7-2 to TRBJ1-6; no reliable D call. Trimming took off 1 base at V and 7 bases at J, with 20 bases between the two ends. The length of the CDR3 is 18 residues. Germline V gives CDR1 SGHTA, CDR2 FQGNSA. The DNA for the CDR3 is TGTGCCAGCAGCTTAGGGGAGGCGAGGAGGGTAAGGAATTCACCCCTCCACTTT. It translates to CASSLGEARRVRNSPLHF.

This chain links TRBV7-6 with TRBJ1-5; D gene ambiguous. The V and J ends lost 6 bases and 5 bases respectively, with 17 bases between them. The CDR3 is made up of 15 amino acids. Germline V gene sequence: CDR1 SGHVS, CDR2 FNYEAQ. The CDR3 protein is CASSPSRFRDQPQHF. The DNA of the CDR3 is TGTGCCAGCAGTCCTTCCCGGTTTCGGGATCAGCCCCAGCATTTT.

The chain combines TRBV7-3 with TRBJ1-5; TRBD1 aligns across 8 bases. V trimming: 5 bases; J trimming: 6 bases; junction bases outside the gene matches: 3. The CDR3 contains 13 residues. Germline CDR1 is SGHTA and CDR2 is FQGTGA. The CDR3 DNA reads as TGTGCCAGCAGCCAGGGGGCTGGTCAGCCCCAGCATTTT. Translation: CASSQGAGQPQHF.

The chain is built from TRBV9 and TRBJ2-1; D unclear. The V gene's germline CDR1 is SGDLS and CDR2 YYNGEE. This CDR3 contains 12 residues. V was shortened by 4 bases and J by 6 bases, with 8 bases between the two germline ends. The DNA for the CDR3 is TGTGCCAGCAGCTACAGTGGCAATGAGCAGTTCTTC. Translated: CASSYSGNEQFF. Supplemented by reference TRBV9 and TRBJ2-1, the full variable domain reads DSGVTQTPKHLITATGQRVTLRCSPRSGDLSVYWYQQSLDQGLQFLIQYYNGEERAKGNILERFSAQQFPDLHSELNLSSLELGDSALYFCASSYSGNEQFFGPGTRLTVL.

This clone was found once. V and J are TRBV6-5 and TRBJ1-5; D possibly corresponds to TRBD1 (5 bases). Germline lookup yields CDR1 MNHEY and CDR2 SVGAGI. The CDR3 length is 14 residues. Trimming took off 5 bases at V and 10 bases at J, with 18 bases between the two ends. CDR3 amino acids: CASSHSGGRDPQHF. The CDR3 DNA sequence: TGTGCCAGCAGTCACAGTGGGGGGAGGGATCCCCAGCATTTT.

This sequence joins TRBV6-5 and TRBJ2-2; D gene unclear. Trimming removed 6 bases at V and 0 bases at J, with 8 bases between. This CDR3 has 14 amino acids. Germline values: CDR1 MNHEY, CDR2 SVGAGI. In DNA, the CDR3 is TGTGCCAGCAGGTTACAGTCGAACACCGGGGAGCTGTTTTTT. Residues: CASRLQSNTGELFF.

V is TRBV4-3 and J is TRBJ2-3; 14 bases map to TRBD2. J lost 2 bases, V lost 2 bases, and 3 bases had no gene match. Looked up from germline, CDR1 is LGHNA and CDR2 is YSLEER. This CDR3 region has 17 residues. The CDR3 here is CASSQRLAGGYTDTQYF. As DNA, the CDR3 is TGCGCCAGCAGCCAACGACTAGCGGGAGGGTACACAGATACGCAGTATTTT.

The V call is TRBV6-2 or TRBV6-3, the J call TRBJ2-7; 7 bases fit TRBD1. Germline V gene sequence: CDR1 MNHEY, CDR2 SVGEGT. Unmatched junction bases numbered 14, after V lost 6 bases and J lost 3 bases. CDR3 length: 16 residues. CDR3 bases: TGTGCCAGCAGCCCTGACAGGGCTCTGTTTCACTACGAGCAGTACTTC. Amino acid sequence: CASSPDRALFHYEQYF.

The chain combines TRBV18 with TRBJ1-2, with 11 bases fitting TRBD1. The germline V gene encodes CDR1 KGHSH and CDR2 LQKENI. The CDR3 has 17 amino acids. J gave up 5 bases and V 4 bases, and 12 bases lay outside the gene matches. Written as DNA, the CDR3 is TGTGCCAGCTCACTACGAGGGACAGGGGGTCTTGGGTATGGCTACACCTTC. Protein: CASSLRGTGGLGYGYTF.

The chain links TRBV3-1 (or the pseudogene TRBV3-2) to TRBJ2-2; no clear D gene. V lost 7 bases, J lost 3 bases, and 18 bases lay in between. The CDR3 contains 16 residues. Germline V gene lookup returns CDR1 LGHDT and CDR2 YNNKEL (reference sequence). In DNA form, the CDR3 reads TGTGCCAGCACTCCGTTTGTGACTCTCGACACCGGGGAGCTGTTTTTT. Translating it yields CASTPFVTLDTGELFF.

J is TRBJ2-1 and V is TRBV2, with 11 bases matching TRBD2. The CDR3 runs 14 residues. V lost 5 bases, J lost 7 bases, and 4 bases stayed unmatched. CDR1 and CDR2 (germline): SNHLY, FYNNEI. The CDR3 DNA sequence: TGTGCCAGCAGTACTAGCGGGAGAATAAATGAGCAGTTCTTC. As protein: CASSTSGRINEQFF.